This T cell receptor beta chain was sequenced in a study of blood T cell repertoires in COVID-19. Study details: Both acute and convalescent COVID-19 samples were obtained from the United States, Italy and Spain. PBMCs, B-cell-depleted T cells, or T cells provided the cDNA or gDNA that made up the material.

In the original processing: Amplification of reference gene primers provided the estimated nucleated cell counts. Repertoires were generated with immunoSEQ multiplex PCR, while TCRdb's copy carries only in-frame clones and drops some. The DNA was the basis for D and trimming; V, J and clone size are from that table. The table includes approximately 150,000 clones, approximately 80% detected once. CDR1 is SGDLS, CDR2 YYNGEE, per germline. V lost 3 bases to trimming and J lost 8 bases; unmatched junction nucleotides: 12. This CDR3 is 16 amino acids long. What was sequenced was peripheral blood. This receptor was identified in an older man with acute or convalescent COVID-19. This rearrangement joins TRBV9 to TRBJ1-4, with 8 bases fitting TRBD1. The CDR3 sequence is CASSAKTGVNGEKLFF. For the CDR3, the DNA is TGTGCCAGCAGCGCGAAGACAGGGGTAAATGGGGAAAAACTGTTTTTT.